The 20 T cell receptor beta chains presented below share a single source sample, sequenced in a study of molecular identifiers for immune sequencing clone quantification. TCRdb itself ran the PCR reads through MiXCR, one entry per CDR3 protein. The sample includes roughly 300,000 distinct CDR3 sequences, under 25% seen only once; the top ten take 0.74%. Sequenced sample: naive CD8+ T cells from blood, with Jurkat cell RNA spiked in. Subset defined: FACS-sorted CD8+CD4-CCR7+CD45RA+ naive T cells. The source of these receptors is a human donor in good health. Some libraries in this study had Jurkat cell RNA spiked in.

This clonotype has at least ten counts. The V call is TRBV12-3 or TRBV12-4, the J call TRBJ2-3, with D hard to call. This CDR3 spans 11 amino acids. V lost 1 base and J 14 bases, leaving 10 bases between the germline ends. The CDR3 DNA reads TGTGCCAGCAGTTTAGGCCGATGGGGGTATTTT. As protein: CASSLGRWGYF.

Only one count was recorded for this clonotype. Germline is not matched at one junction end, which may reflect a read error. The V call is TRBV2, the J call TRBJ2-5; TRBD1 aligns across 7 bases. This CDR3 has 13 amino acids. Germline lookup yields CDR1 SNHLY and CDR2 FYNNEI. For the CDR3, the DNA is TGTACAGTCGGGGACAGCTACCAAGAGCCCCAGTACTTC. Residues: CTVGDSYQEPQYF. Using reference TRBV2 and TRBJ2-5 for the parts outside the CDR3, the full variable domain is EPEVTQTPSHQVTQMGQEVILRCVPISNHLYFYWYRQILGQKVEFLVSFYNNEISEKSEIFDDQFSVERPDGSNFTLKIRSTKLEDSAMYFCTVGDSYQEPQYFGPGTRLLVL.

As regards this clonotype: A junction boundary mismatches the germline segment, possibly from a read error. The rearrangement joins TRBV4-3 to TRBJ1-1; the D gene is possibly TRBD1 (5 bases). CDR3 length: 17 amino acids. Germline lookup yields CDR1 LGHNA and CDR2 YSLEER. This CDR3 is CASSPSRLETPGTEALF. The CDR3 DNA is TGCGCCAGCAGCCCCAGTCGCTTAGAGACTCCGGGGACTGAAGCTCTCTTT.

This clonotype has at least ten counts. The chain joins TRBV6-5 to TRBJ1-5, with TRBD1 matching over 7 bases. This CDR3 contains 14 residues. J was trimmed by 3 bases and V by 5 bases; bases with no gene match: 4. Germline loops: CDR1 MNHEY, CDR2 SVGAGI. In nucleotides, the CDR3 is TGTGCCAGCAGTAGACAGGGTGCCAATCAGCCCCAGCATTTT. It translates to CASSRQGANQPQHF.

This chain joins TRBV30 and TRBJ2-7; tentatively, D is TRBD2 (5 bases). The germline gives CDR1 GTSNPN, CDR2 SVGIG (reference sequence). V was trimmed by 3 bases and J by 0 bases, leaving 12 bases between them. There are 14 residues in the CDR3. The CDR3 here is CAWSRNGVSYEQYF. Written as DNA, the CDR3 is TGTGCCTGGAGCCGTAACGGGGTCTCCTACGAGCAGTACTTC.

This clonotype appeared a single time. A much larger clone differs from this one at a single base, so this may be a read error. The V gene is TRBV20-1, the J gene TRBJ2-7; 7 nucleotides match TRBD2. From germline, CDR1 is DFQATT and CDR2 SNEGSKA (reference sequence). This CDR3 contains 12 residues. CDR3 in amino acids: CSAGASGYKQYF. CDR3 DNA: TGCAGTGCTGGGGCTAGCGGCTACAAGCAGTACTTC.

A word on this clonotype: A single base separates this from a much larger clone, so it may be a read error. The chain employs TRBV29-1 and TRBJ1-3; D uncertain. The CDR3 extends over 14 amino acids. Per germline, CDR1 SQVTM and CDR2 ANQGSEA. CDR3 nucleotide sequence: TGCAGCGTTGTGGAGGGCAGCTCTGGAAACACCATACATTTT. Translation: CSVVEGSSGNTIHF.

This clonotype has a handful of counts. V gene TRBV21-1 combines with J gene TRBJ2-3; the table's D call of TRBD2 was not tested on the DNA. TRBV21-1 represents a pseudogene. The CDR3 loop spans 19 amino acids. Here the CDR3 DNA reads TGTGCCAGCAGCACACCCGGGACTAGCAGTATAACCCACACAGATACGCAGTATTTT. Residues: CASSTPGTSSITHTDTQYF.

This clonotype was detected once. One base away lies a much larger clone, so this may be a sequencing read error. The chain combines TRBV7-8 with TRBJ2-1, with unresolved D. Germline V gene data show CDR1 as SGHVS and CDR2 as FQNEAQ. The CDR3 consists of 13 residues. Here the CDR3 DNA reads TGTGCCAGCAGCTTAGTACTGATCAATGGGCAGTTCTTC. As protein: CASSLVLINGQFF.

About this clonotype itself: A junction end diverges from the germline sequence, so it may reflect a read error. The J gene is TRBJ2-1, the V gene TRBV24-1; 13 nucleotides line up with TRBD2. Per the germline V gene, CDR1 is KGHDR and CDR2 is SFDVKD. The CDR3 totals 17 residues. The CDR3 DNA follows: TGTGCCACCAGCGGGACTAGCGGGGCCAGCTCCTGCAATGAGCAGTTCTTC. Residues: CATSGTSGASSCNEQFF.

To note about this clonotype: A much larger clone differs by one base, so this may be a read error. J is TRBJ1-1 and V is TRBV20-1, with 9 positions matching TRBD1. In germline, CDR1 is DFQATT, CDR2 SNEGSKA (reference sequence). V dropped 1 base and J dropped 7; count of bases not matched to a gene: 4. The CDR3 is made up of 13 amino acids. The CDR3 DNA reads as TGCAGTGCTAGAGGGCACAGGGGGCTTGAAGCTTTCTTT. This codes for CSARGHRGLEAFF.

This clonotype occurred once. Just one base apart from a much larger clone, this may be a read error. The CDR3 does not end in the conserved phenylalanine or tryptophan, so this is likely a read error. The chain links TRBV5-1 to TRBJ1-5, with D uncertain. The germline V gene has CDR1 SGHRS and CDR2 YFSETQ. The V and J ends lost 1 base and 0 bases respectively, with 11 bases between them. This CDR3 spans 16 amino acids. This CDR3 reads CASSLSRTFSNQPQHL. CDR3 nucleotides: TGCGCCAGCAGCTTGTCCCGGACGTTTAGCAATCAGCCCCAGCATCTT.

This chain links TRBV19 with TRBJ2-2; perhaps TRBD2 as D (5 bases). In germline, CDR1 is LNHDA, CDR2 SQIVND (reference sequence). The germline V and J ends were trimmed by 7 bases and 5 bases, with 17 bases remaining between them. This CDR3 contains 15 residues. The CDR3 sequence: CASKAREVYTGELFF. The CDR3 nucleotides read TGTGCCAGTAAGGCGAGGGAAGTTTATACCGGGGAGCTGTTTTTT.

The chain links TRBV6-5 to TRBJ1-3, with 9 bases aligning to TRBD1. There are 15 residues in the CDR3. Germline CDR1 is MNHEY and CDR2 is SVGAGI. Trimming removed 5 bases from V and 4 bases from J; junction bases left unmatched: 6. The CDR3 reads CASSAGTGTGNTIYF. The DNA of the CDR3 is TGTGCCAGCAGTGCCGGGACAGGGACAGGAAACACCATATATTTT.

The table lists this clonotype with many counts. The chain is built from TRBV19 and TRBJ2-7; 11 positions match TRBD1. The CDR3 consists of 13 residues. Germline assignment: CDR1 LNHDA and CDR2 SQIVND (reference sequence). Trimming removed 9 bases from V and 4 bases from J; junction bases left unmatched: 5. CDR3 coding DNA: TGTGCCAGCGGACAGGGGGCATCGTACGAGCAGTACTTC. Translated: CASGQGASYEQYF.

The rearrangement links TRBV5-1 to TRBJ1-1; D is unclear. Trimming stripped 0 bases from V and 0 bases from J, with 12 bases between. Looked up from germline, CDR1 is SGHRS and CDR2 is YFSETQ. The CDR3 sequence is 16 residues long. As DNA, the CDR3 is TGCGCCAGCAGCTTGGCCGGAATCAGCCTGAACACTGAAGCTTTCTTT. Amino acid sequence: CASSLAGISLNTEAFF. Full variable domain (missing parts from reference TRBV5-1 and TRBJ1-1): KAGVTQTPRYLIKTRGQQVTLSCSPISGHRSVSWYQQTPGQGLQFLFEYFSETQRNKGNFPGRFSGRQFSNSRSEMNVSTLELGDSALYLCASSLAGISLNTEAFFGQGTRLTVV.

The chain recombines TRBV14 with TRBJ2-3; D is possibly TRBD1 (5 bases). Trimming took off 1 base at V and 2 bases at J, with 10 bases between the two ends. CDR1 is SGHDN and CDR2 is FVKESK in the germline V gene. The CDR3 has 15 residues. For the CDR3, the DNA is TGTGCCAGCAGCCAAGGGCCAGGGCACACAGATACGCAGTATTTT. It yields the protein CASSQGPGHTDTQYF.

About this clonotype: This may stem from a read error, because a much larger clone lies one nucleotide away. This sequence joins TRBV4-3 and TRBJ1-1; 7 bases line up with TRBD1. The CDR3 sequence is 12 residues long. Per germline, CDR1 LGHNA and CDR2 YSLEER. The CDR3, as DNA: TGCGCCAGCGGCCAGCAGGGGGTCGGAGCTTTCTTT. Its protein is CASGQQGVGAFF.

Ten or more counts support this clonotype. V gene TRBV9 combines with J gene TRBJ1-1; D is unresolved. The germline V gene encodes CDR1 SGDLS and CDR2 YYNGEE. The CDR3 consists of 13 residues. Trimming stripped 4 bases from V and 4 bases from J, with 11 bases between. The CDR3 DNA reads as TGTGCCAGCAGCCTAACTGGGAGCACTGAAGCTTTCTTT. This gives the protein CASSLTGSTEAFF.

This clonotype was recorded many times. The rearrangement uses TRBV29-1 and TRBJ1-2; D is perhaps TRBD1 (5 bases). The CDR3 is 11 amino acids. V was clipped by 7 bases and J by 4 bases, with 10 bases between them. The germline gives CDR1 SQVTM, CDR2 ANQGSEA. The CDR3 DNA reads as TGCAGCGGCGGGACGATCTATGGCTACACCTTC. It codes for CSGGTIYGYTF. The entire variable domain, with the rest obtained from reference TRBV29-1 and TRBJ1-2, is as follows: SAVISQKPSRDICQRGTSLTIQCQVDSQVTMMFWYRQQPGQSLTLIATANQGSEATYESGFVIDKFPISRPNLTFSTLTVSNMSPEDSSIYLCSGGTIYGYTFGSGTRLTVV.